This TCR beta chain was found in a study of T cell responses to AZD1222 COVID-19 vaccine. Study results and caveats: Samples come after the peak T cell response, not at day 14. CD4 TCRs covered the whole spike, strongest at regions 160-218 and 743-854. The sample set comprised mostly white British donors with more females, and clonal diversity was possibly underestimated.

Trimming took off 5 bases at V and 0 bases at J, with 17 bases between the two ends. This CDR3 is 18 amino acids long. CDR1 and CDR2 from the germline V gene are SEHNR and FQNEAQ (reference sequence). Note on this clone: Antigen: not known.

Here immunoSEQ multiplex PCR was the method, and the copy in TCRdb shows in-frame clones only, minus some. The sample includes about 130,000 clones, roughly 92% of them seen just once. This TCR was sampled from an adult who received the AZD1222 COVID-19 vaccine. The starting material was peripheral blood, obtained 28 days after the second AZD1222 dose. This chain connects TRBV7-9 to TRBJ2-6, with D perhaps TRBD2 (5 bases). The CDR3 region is CASSPRPTGNSGANVLTF. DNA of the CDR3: TGTGCCAGCAGCCCGAGACCCACCGGGAACTCTGGGGCCAACGTCCTGACTTTC.